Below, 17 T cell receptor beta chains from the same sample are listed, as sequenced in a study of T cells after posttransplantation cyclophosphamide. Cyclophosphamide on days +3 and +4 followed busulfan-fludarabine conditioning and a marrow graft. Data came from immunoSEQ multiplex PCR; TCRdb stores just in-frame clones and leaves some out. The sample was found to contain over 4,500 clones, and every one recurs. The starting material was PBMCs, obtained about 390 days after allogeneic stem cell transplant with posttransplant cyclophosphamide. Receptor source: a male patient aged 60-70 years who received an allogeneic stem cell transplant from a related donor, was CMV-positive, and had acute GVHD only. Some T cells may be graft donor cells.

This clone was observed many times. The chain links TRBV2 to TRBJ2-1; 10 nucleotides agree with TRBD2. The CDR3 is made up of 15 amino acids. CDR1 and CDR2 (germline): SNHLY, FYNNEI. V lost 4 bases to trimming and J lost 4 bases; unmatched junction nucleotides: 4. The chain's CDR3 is CASSGVAGGYNEQFF. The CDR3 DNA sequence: TGTGCCAGCAGTGGGGTAGCGGGAGGATACAATGAGCAGTTCTTC.

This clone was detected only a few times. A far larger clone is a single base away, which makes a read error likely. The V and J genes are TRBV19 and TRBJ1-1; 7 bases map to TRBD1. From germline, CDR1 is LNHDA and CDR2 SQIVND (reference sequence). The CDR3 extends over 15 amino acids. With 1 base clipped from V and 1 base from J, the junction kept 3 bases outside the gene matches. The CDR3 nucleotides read TGTGCCAGTAGTATAGTCGGGACAGAGAACACTGAAGCTTTCTTT. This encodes CASSIVGTENTEAFF.

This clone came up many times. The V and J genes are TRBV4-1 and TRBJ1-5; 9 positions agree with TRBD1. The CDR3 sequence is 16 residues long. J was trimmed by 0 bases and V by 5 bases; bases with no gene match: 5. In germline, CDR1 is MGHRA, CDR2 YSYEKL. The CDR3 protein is CASSFATGGSNQPQHF. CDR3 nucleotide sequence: TGCGCCAGCAGCTTCGCGACAGGGGGTAGCAATCAGCCCCAGCATTTT.

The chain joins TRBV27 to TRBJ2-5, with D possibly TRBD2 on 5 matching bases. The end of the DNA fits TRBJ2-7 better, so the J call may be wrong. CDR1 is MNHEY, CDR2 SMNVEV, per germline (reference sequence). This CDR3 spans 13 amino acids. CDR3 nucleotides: TGTGCCAGCAGTTTATTTCGCGGGTCCGAGCAGTACTTC. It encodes CASSLFRGSEQYF.

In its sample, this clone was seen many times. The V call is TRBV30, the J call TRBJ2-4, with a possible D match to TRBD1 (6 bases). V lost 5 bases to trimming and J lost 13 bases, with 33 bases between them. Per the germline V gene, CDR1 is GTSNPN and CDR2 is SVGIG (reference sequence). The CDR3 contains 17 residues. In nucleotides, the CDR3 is TGTGCCTGGGGAGGAGATCGTATAGGGGACATAAACCTCAAGCAGTACTTC. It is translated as CAWGGDRIGDINLKQYF.

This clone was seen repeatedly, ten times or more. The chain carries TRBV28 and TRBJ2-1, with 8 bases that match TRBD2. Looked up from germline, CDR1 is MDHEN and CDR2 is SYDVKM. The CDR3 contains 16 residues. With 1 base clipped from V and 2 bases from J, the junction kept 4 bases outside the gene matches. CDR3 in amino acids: CASSLYREGAYNEQFF. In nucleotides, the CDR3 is TGTGCCAGCAGTTTATATCGGGAGGGGGCCTACAATGAGCAGTTCTTC.

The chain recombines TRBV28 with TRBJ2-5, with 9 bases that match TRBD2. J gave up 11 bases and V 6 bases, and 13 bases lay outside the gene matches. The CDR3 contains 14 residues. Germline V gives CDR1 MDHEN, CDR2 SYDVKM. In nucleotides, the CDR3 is TGTGCCAGCAGCCCTCCTGGTAGCGGGAGTCTGCAGTACTTC. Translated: CASSPPGSGSLQYF.

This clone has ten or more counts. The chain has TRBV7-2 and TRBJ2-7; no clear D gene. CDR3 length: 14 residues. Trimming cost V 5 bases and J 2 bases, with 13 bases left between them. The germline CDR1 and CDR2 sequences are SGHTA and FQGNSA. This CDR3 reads CASSRHDITYEQYF. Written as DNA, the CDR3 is TGTGCCAGCAGCAGACACGATATAACCTACGAGCAGTACTTC.

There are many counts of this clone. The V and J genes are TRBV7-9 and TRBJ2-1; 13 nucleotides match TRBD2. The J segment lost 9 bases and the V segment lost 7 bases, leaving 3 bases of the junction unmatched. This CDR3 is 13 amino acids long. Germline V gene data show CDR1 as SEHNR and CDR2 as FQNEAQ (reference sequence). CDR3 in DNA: TGTGCCAGCAATAGACTAGCGGGAGGTGAGCAGTTCTTC. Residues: CASNRLAGGEQFF.

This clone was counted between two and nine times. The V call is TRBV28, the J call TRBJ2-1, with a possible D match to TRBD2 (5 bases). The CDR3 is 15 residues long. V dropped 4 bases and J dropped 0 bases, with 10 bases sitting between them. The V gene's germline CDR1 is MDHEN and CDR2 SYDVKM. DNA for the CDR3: TGTGCCAGCAGTTACACAACTAGCTCCTACAATGAGCAGTTCTTC. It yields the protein CASSYTTSSYNEQFF.

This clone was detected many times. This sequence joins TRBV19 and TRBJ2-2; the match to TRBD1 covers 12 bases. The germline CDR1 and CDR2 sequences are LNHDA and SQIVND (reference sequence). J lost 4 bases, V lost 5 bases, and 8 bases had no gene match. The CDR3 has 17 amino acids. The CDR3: CASSVGQGATLTGELFF. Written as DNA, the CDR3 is TGTGCCAGTAGTGTGGGACAGGGGGCCACCCTCACCGGGGAGCTGTTTTTT.

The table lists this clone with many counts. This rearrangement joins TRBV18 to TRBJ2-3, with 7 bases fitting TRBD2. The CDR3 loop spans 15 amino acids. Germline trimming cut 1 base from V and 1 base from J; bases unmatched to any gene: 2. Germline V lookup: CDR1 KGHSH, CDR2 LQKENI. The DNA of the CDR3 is TGTGCCAGCTCACCACGGGGGGGAGGCACAGATACGCAGTATTTT. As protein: CASSPRGGGTDTQYF.

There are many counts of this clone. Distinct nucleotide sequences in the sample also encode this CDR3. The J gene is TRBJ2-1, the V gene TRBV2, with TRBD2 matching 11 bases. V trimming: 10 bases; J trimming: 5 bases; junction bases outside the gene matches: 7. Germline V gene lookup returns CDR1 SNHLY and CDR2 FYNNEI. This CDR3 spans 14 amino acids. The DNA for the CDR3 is TGTGCCACCCAACTAGCGGGAGTTGACAATGAGCAGTTCTTC. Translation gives CATQLAGVDNEQFF.

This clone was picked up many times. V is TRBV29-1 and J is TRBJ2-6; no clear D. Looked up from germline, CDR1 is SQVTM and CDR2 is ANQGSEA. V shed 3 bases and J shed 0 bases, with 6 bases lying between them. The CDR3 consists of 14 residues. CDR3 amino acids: CSVEGSSGANVLTF. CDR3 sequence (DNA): TGCAGCGTTGAGGGCAGCTCTGGGGCCAACGTCCTGACTTTC.

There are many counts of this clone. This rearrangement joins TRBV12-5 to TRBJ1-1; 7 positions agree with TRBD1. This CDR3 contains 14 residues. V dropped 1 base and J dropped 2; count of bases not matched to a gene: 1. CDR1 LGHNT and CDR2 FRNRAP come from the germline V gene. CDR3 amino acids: CASGLGQGNTEAFF. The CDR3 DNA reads TGTGCTAGTGGTTTGGGACAGGGTAACACTGAAGCTTTCTTT.

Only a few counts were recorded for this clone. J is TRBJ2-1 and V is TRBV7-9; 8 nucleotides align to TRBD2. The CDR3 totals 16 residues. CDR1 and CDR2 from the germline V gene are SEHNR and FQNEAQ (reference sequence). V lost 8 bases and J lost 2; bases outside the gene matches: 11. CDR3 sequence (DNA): TGTGCCAGCTCCTTGACCGCGGGAGGCACCTACAATGAGCAGTTCTTC. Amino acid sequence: CASSLTAGGTYNEQFF. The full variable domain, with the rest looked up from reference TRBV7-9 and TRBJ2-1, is DTGVSQNPRHKITKRGQNVTFRCDPISEHNRLYWYRQTLGQGPEFLTYFQNEAQLEKSRLLSDRFSAERPKGSFSTLEIQRTEQGDSAMYLCASSLTAGGTYNEQFFGPGTRLTVL.

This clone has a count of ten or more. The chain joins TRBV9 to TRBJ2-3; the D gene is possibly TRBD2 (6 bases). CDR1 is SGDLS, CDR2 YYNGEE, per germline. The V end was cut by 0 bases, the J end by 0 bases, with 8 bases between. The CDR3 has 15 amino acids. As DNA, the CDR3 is TGTGCCAGCAGCGTAGGGGGGGTTAGCACAGATACGCAGTATTTT. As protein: CASSVGGVSTDTQYF.